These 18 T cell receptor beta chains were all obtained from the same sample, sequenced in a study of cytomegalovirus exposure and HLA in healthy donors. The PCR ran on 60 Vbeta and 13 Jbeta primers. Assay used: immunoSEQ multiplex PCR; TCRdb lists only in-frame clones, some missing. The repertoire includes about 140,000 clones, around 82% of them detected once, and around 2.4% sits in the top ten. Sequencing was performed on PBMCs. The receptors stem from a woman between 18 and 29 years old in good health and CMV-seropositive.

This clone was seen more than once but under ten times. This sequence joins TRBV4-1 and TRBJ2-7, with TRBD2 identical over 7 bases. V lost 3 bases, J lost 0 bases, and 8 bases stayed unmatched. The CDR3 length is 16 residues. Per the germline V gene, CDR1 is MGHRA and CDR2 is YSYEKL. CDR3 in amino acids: CASSHSLAVSSYEQYF. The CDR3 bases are TGCGCCAGCAGCCACTCCCTAGCGGTGAGCTCCTACGAGCAGTACTTC.

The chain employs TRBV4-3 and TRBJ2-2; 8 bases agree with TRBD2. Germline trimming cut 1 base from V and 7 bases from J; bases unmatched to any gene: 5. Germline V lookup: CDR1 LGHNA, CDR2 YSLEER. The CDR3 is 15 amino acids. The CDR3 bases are TGCGCCAGCAGCCAAGCGGGGGGGCTTGGCGGGGAGCTGTTTTTT. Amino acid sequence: CASSQAGGLGGELFF.

The CDR3 reads CASSPLEVYYGYTF. The CDR3 bases are TGTGCCAGCAGTCCCCTTGAGGTTTACTATGGCTACACCTTC. The chain is built from TRBV28 and TRBJ1-2; no clear D gene. The CDR3 extends over 14 amino acids. V lost 5 bases and J lost 3, with 13 bases in between. Germline V gene data show CDR1 as MDHEN and CDR2 as SYDVKM.

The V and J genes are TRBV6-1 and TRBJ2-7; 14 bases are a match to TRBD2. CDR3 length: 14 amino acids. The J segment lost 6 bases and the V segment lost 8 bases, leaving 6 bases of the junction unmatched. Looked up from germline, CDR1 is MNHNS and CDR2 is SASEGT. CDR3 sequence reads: CASSRTSGGFEQYF. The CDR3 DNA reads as TGTGCCAGCTCCCGGACTAGCGGGGGGTTCGAGCAGTACTTC.

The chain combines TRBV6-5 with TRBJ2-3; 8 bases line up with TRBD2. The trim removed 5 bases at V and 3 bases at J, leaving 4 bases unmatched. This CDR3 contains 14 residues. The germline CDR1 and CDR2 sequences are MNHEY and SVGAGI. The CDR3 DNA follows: TGTGCCAGCAGTATCGGACTAGCAACAGATACGCAGTATTTT. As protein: CASSIGLATDTQYF.

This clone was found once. This CDR3 is CSVAGGATNEKLFF. The CDR3 DNA follows: TGCAGCGTTGCAGGGGGAGCAACTAATGAAAAACTGTTTTTT. The chain combines TRBV29-1 with TRBJ1-4; 7 bases are shared with TRBD1. Trimming cost V 4 bases and J 0 bases; bases outside gene matches: 2. The CDR3 runs 14 residues. Germline assignment: CDR1 SQVTM and CDR2 ANQGSEA.

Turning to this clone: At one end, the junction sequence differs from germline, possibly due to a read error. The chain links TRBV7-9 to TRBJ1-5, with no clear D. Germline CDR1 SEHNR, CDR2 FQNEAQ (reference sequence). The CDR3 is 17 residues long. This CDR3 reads CSSSSTGARPRGQPQHF. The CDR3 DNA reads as TGTTCCAGCAGCTCCACTGGTGCAAGACCCAGAGGCCAGCCCCAGCATTTT.

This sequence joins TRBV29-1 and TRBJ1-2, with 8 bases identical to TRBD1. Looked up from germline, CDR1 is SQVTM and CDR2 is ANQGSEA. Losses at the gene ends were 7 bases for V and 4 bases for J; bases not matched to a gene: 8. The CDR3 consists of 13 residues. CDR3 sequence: CSALRQGSYGYTF. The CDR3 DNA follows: TGCAGCGCACTGCGACAGGGGTCCTATGGCTACACCTTC.

In DNA, the CDR3 is TGTGCCAGCAGTCTGCGGAAGGGGGCTTATAGCAATCAGCCCCAGCATTTT. This codes for CASSLRKGAYSNQPQHF. The chain couples TRBV28 to TRBJ1-5, with TRBD1 identical over 7 bases. After removal of 5 bases from V and 0 bases from J, the junction contained 10 bases not matched to a gene. The germline V gene encodes CDR1 MDHEN and CDR2 SYDVKM. The CDR3 contains 17 residues.

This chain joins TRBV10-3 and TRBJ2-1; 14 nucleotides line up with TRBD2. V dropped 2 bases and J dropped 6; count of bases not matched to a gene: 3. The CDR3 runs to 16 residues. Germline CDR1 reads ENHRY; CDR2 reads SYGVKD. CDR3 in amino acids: CAISERTSGGSNEQFF. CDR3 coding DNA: TGTGCCATCAGTGAGCGGACTAGCGGGGGGTCCAATGAGCAGTTCTTC.

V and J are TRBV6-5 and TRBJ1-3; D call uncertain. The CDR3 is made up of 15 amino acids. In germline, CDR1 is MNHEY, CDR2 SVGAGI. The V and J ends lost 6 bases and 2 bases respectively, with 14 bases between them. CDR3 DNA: TGTGCCAGCAGCCGGACTGTTCCTGCTGGAAACACCATATATTTT. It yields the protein CASSRTVPAGNTIYF.

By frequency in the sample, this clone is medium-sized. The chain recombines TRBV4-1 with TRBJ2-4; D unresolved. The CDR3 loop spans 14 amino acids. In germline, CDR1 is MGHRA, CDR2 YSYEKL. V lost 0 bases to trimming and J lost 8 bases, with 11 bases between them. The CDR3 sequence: CASSQDSVGYIQYF. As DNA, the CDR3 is TGCGCCAGCAGCCAAGATTCGGTCGGGTACATTCAGTACTTC.

CDR3 residues: CASSIGVGPGGNQPQHF. DNA of the CDR3: TGTGCCAGTAGTATAGGGGTAGGCCCAGGCGGCAATCAGCCCCAGCATTTT. This chain links TRBV19 with TRBJ1-5, with no clear D. Germline V lookup: CDR1 LNHDA, CDR2 SQIVND (reference sequence). Trimming shortened V by 1 base and J by 2 bases, and 15 bases separated the two germline ends. The CDR3 consists of 17 residues.

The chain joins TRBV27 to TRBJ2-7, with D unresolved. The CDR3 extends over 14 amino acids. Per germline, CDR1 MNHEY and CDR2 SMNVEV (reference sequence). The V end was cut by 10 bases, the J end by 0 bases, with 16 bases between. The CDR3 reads CATRKTGASYEQYF. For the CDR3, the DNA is TGTGCCACCCGAAAAACCGGAGCCTCCTACGAGCAGTACTTC.

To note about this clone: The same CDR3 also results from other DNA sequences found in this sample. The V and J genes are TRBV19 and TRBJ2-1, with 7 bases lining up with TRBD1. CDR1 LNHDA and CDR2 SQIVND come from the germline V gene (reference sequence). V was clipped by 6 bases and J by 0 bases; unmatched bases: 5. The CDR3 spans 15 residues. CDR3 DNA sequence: TGTGCCAGTAGGGCGGACAGGAGCTCCTACAATGAGCAGTTCTTC. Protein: CASRADRSSYNEQFF.

CDR3 sequence reads: CASSPPGGAFGQPQHF. The CDR3 nucleotides read TGTGCCAGCAGCCCTCCGGGGGGCGCATTCGGTCAGCCCCAGCATTTT. The chain carries TRBV28 and TRBJ1-5; TRBD1 is a possible D gene (6 bases). The CDR3 runs to 16 residues. In germline, CDR1 is MDHEN, CDR2 SYDVKM. Trimming cost V 6 bases and J 6 bases, with 21 bases left between them.

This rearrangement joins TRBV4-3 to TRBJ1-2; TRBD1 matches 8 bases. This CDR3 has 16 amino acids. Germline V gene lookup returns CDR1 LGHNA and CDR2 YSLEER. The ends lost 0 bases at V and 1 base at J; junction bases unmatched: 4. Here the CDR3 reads CASSQEARGHNYGYTF. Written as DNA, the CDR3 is TGCGCCAGCAGCCAAGAGGCCAGGGGGCATAACTATGGCTACACCTTC.

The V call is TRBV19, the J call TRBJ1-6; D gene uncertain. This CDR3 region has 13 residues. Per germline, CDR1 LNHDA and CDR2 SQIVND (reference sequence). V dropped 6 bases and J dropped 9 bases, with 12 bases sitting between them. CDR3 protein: CASSQRESSPLHF. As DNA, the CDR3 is TGTGCCAGTAGCCAACGGGAGAGTTCACCCCTCCACTTT.